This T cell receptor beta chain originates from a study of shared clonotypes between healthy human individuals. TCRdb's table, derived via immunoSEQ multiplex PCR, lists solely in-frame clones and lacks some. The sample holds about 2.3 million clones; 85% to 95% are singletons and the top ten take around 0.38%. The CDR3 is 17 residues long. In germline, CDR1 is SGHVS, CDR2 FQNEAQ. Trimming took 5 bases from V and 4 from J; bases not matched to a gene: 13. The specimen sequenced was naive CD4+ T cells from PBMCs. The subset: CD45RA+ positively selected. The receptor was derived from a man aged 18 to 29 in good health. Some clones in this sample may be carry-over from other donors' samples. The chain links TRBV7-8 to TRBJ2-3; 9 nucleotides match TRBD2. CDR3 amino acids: CASSGPQGVAGADTQYF. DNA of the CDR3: TGTGCCAGCAGCGGACCACAGGGCGTAGCGGGAGCAGATACGCAGTATTTT.